A selection of T cell receptor beta chains follows, all from one sample in a study of shared T cell receptors in the human thymus. TCRdb's copy holds only in-frame clones and misses some; the assay was immunoSEQ multiplex PCR. Of some 660,000 clones in the sample, roughly 86% are singletons; the top ten hold roughly 0.0089%. The sample was also reused in another study, on human thymus T cells.

Sample: thymocytes. The source of these receptors is a boy under two years old with a congenital heart defect. CDR3s include the opening cysteine and the closing phenylalanine or tryptophan. Each record gives: J gene, V gene, D gene, CDR3 protein, CDR3 DNA. D genes are given only for firm matches.

j_gene: TRBJ1-1
v_gene: TRBV5-6
d_gene: TRBD1
CDR3aa: CASSADRGLNTEAFF
CDR3nt: TGTGCCAGCAGCGCGGACAGGGGTTTGAACACTGAAGCTTTCTTT

j_gene: TRBJ2-7
v_gene: TRBV27
d_gene: TRBD2
CDR3aa: CASSLWEAGIAHEQYF
CDR3nt: TGTGCCAGCAGTTTATGGGAAGCGGGAATAGCTCACGAGCAGTACTTC

j_gene: TRBJ1-4
v_gene: TRBV27
d_gene: TRBD1
CDR3aa: CASSQDRVRANEKLFF
CDR3nt: TGTGCCAGCAGTCAGGACAGGGTCCGGGCTAATGAAAAACTGTTTTTT

j_gene: TRBJ1-6
v_gene: TRBV7-9
d_gene: NA
CDR3aa: CASSLFAVNSPLHF
CDR3nt: TGTGCCAGCAGCTTATTCGCAGTTAATTCACCCCTCCACTTT

j_gene: TRBJ1-1
v_gene: TRBV25-1
d_gene: NA
CDR3aa: CASSTGIRTGTEAFF
CDR3nt: TGTGCCAGCAGTACCGGGATCAGGACGGGCACTGAAGCTTTCTTT

j_gene: TRBJ1-6
v_gene: TRBV27
d_gene: NA
CDR3aa: CASSLSRGNSYNSPLHF
CDR3nt: TGTGCCAGCAGTTTATCGCGGGGAAACTCCTATAATTCACCCCTCCACTTT

j_gene: TRBJ2-1
v_gene: TRBV27
d_gene: TRBD2
CDR3aa: CASSLLAGFYNEQFF
CDR3nt: TGTGCCAGCAGTTTATTAGCGGGGTTCTACAATGAGCAGTTCTTC

j_gene: TRBJ2-5
v_gene: TRBV28
d_gene: TRBD2
CDR3aa: CASSFPTSGIEETQYF
CDR3nt: TGTGCCAGCAGTTTCCCGACTAGCGGGATCGAGGAGACCCAGTACTTC

j_gene: TRBJ1-6
v_gene: TRBV6-5
d_gene: NA
CDR3aa: CASRPTGPNSPLHF
CDR3nt: TGTGCCAGCCGCCCGACAGGCCCTAATTCCCCCCTCCACTTT

j_gene: TRBJ1-2
v_gene: TRBV11-2
d_gene: TRBD1
CDR3aa: CASSSPGQGGRAVDGYTF
CDR3nt: TGTGCCAGCAGCTCACCCGGACAGGGTGGTAGGGCAGTGGATGGCTACACCTTC